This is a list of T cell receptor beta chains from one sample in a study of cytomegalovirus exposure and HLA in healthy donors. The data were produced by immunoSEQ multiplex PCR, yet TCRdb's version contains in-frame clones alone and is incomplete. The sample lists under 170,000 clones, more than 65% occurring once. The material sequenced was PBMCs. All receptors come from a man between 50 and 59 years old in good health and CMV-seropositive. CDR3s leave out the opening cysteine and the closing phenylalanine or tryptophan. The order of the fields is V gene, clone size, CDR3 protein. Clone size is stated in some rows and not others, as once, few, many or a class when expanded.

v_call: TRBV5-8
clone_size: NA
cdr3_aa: ASSNRESYGYT

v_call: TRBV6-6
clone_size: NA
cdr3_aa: ASSRYQETQY

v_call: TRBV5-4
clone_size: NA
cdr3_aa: ASSRTSGMADTQY

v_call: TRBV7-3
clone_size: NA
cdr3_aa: ASSLSGTTYNEQF

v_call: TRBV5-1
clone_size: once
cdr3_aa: ASRRDSQETQY

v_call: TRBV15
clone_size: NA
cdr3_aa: ATSRGGDQETQY

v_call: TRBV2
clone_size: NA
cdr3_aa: ASSGDSYEQY

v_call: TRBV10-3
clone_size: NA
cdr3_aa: AISESPGENEKLF

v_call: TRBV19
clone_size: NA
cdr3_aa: ASSAGSDYYNEQF

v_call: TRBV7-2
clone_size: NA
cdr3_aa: ASSLRTSGYYEQF

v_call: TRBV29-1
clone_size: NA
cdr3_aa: SVYGERGLYT

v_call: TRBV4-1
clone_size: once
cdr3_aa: ASSLGEGETQY

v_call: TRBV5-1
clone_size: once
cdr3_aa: ASSAGTSGSDPGEQF

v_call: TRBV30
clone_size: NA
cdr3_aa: AWRGGGSYNSPLH

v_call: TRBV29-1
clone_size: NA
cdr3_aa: SVGVRGFTYEQY